Presented here are 3 T cell receptor beta chains from one specimen sequenced in a study of regulatory T cells in long-lasting Graves disease. Time point indicated: persistent/refractory GD, antithyroid drugs over 5 years with positive TRAb. PBMCs were the source of the RNA used for TCR sequencing. CDR3 regions were amplified by Arm-PCR using iRepertoire HTBI primers to build TCR beta libraries. MiXCR was run by TCRdb on the multiplex PCR reads, yielding one entry per CDR3 protein. The repertoire holds some 450,000 distinct CDR3 sequences, with roughly a quarter as singletons. Source: peripheral blood mononuclear cells (PBMCs), taken when the disease was refractory, from a patient treated with antithyroid drugs. The receptors derive from a female donor with Graves disease.

The chain carries TRBV6-1 and TRBJ1-5, with D unresolved. V was pared by 6 bases and J by 5 bases, with 14 bases between. The CDR3 spans 14 residues. In germline, CDR1 is MNHNS, CDR2 SASEGT. CDR3: CASRPAGADQPQHF. The CDR3 nucleotides read TGTGCCAGCAGACCCGCGGGAGCTGATCAGCCCCAGCATTTT.

This clonotype has more than one count but fewer than ten. The V and J genes are TRBV5-1 and TRBJ1-1; D possibly corresponds to TRBD1 (5 bases). CDR3 length equals 14 residues. CDR1 SGHRS and CDR2 YFSETQ come from the germline V gene. V shed 4 bases and J shed 5 bases, with 15 bases lying between them. The CDR3 sequence: CASSLRTGGTEAFF. CDR3 sequence (DNA): TGCGCCAGCAGCCTCAGAACCGGGGGAACTGAAGCTTTCTTT.

This chain joins TRBV19 and TRBJ2-7, with 9 nucleotides matching TRBD1. This CDR3 is built from 15 residues. Germline CDR1 LNHDA, CDR2 SQIVND (reference sequence). The V segment lost 9 bases and the J segment 1 base; nucleotides outside the gene matches: 10. As DNA, the CDR3 is TGTGCCAGCCAAACCGGACAGGGGTCTTCCTACGAGCAGTACTTC. This codes for CASQTGQGSSYEQYF. Variable domain in full (rest from reference TRBV19 and TRBJ2-7): DGGITQSPKYLFRKEGQNVTLSCEQNLNHDAMYWYRQDPGQGLRLIYYSQIVNDFQKGDIAEGYSVSREKKESFPLTVTSAQKNPTAFYLCASQTGQGSSYEQYFGPGTRLTVT.